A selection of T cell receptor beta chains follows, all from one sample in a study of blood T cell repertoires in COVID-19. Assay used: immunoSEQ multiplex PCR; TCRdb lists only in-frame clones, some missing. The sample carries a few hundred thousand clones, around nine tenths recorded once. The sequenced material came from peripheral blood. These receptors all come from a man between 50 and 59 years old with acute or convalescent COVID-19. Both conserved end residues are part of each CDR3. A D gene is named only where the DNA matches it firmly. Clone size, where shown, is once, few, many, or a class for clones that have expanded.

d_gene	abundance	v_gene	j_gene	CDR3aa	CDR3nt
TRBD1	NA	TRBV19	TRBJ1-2	CASSGTGYYGYTF	TGTGCCAGTAGTGGGACAGGGTACTATGGCTACACCTTC
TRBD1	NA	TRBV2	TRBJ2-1	CASSDVYRGEWEQFF	TGTGCCAGCAGTGATGTTTACAGGGGGGAGTGGGAGCAGTTCTTC
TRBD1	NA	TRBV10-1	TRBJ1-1	CASSKTGTGNTEAFF	TGCGCCAGCAGCAAAACCGGGACAGGGAACACTGAAGCTTTCTTT
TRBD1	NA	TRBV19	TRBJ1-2	CASGTGYDYGYTF	TGTGCCAGTGGGACAGGGTATGACTATGGCTACACCTTC
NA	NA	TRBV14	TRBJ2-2	CASSHAPQGAGELFF	TGTGCCAGCAGCCACGCCCCACAGGGCGCCGGGGAGCTGTTTTTT
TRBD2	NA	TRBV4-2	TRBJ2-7	CASSQDGLAGDYEQYF	TGTGCCAGCAGCCAAGATGGGCTAGCGGGGGACTACGAGCAGTACTTC
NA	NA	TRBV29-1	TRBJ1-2	CSVAGTPGYTF	TGCAGCGTTGCCGGTACGCCCGGCTACACCTTC
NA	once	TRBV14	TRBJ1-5	CASSQAFSNQPQHF	TGTGCCAGCAGCCAAGCCTTCAGCAATCAGCCCCAGCATTTT
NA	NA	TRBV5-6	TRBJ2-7	CASSLSRDNHEQYF	TGTGCCAGCAGCTTAAGTAGGGACAACCACGAGCAGTACTTC
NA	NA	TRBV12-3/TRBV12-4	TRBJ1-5	CASSLTPEGSEHF	TGTGCCAGCAGTTTAACCCCGGAGGGGAGTGAGCATTTT
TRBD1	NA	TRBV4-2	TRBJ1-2	CASSHPRTGPDHTF	TGTGCCAGCAGCCATCCGAGGACAGGCCCGGATCACACCTTC